This record concerns one T cell receptor beta chain sequence. What it binds is not known. The V end was cut by 3 bases, the J end by 5 bases, with 16 bases between. The V gene's germline CDR1 is DFQATT and CDR2 SNEGSKA (reference sequence). The CDR3 loop spans 14 amino acids. MiXCR was run by TCRdb on the 5' RACE reads, yielding one entry per CDR3 protein. In the table there are 250,000 to 400,000 distinct CDR3 sequences, around 10% of which are singletons. This specimen belongs to a study of CD8 T cells in ankylosing spondylitis. Findings and caveats of the study: Certain motif variants had earlier appeared in reactive arthritis synovial fluid and blood. Typical of ankylosing spondylitis blood, it appeared, was a TCR beta motif of 7 or 8 highly homologous variants. In peripheral blood, disease-linked CD8+ clones occurred at relatively low frequencies.

The V and J genes are TRBV20-1 and TRBJ1-1; D ambiguous. The sequence came from a female donor with ankylosing spondylitis or in good health (not recorded which). Sequencing used blood, either unsorted or a sorted T cell fraction (not recorded which). The CDR3 protein is CSARDPNLGTEAFF. In nucleotides, the CDR3 is TGCAGTGCTAGGGATCCTAATCTGGGGACTGAAGCTTTCTTT.